This record concerns one T cell receptor beta chain sequence. This CDR3 spans 17 amino acids. CDR1 and CDR2 (germline): SGHRS, YFSETQ. Deletions cut 4 bases from V and 0 bases from J, with 14 bases between. The source of the sample is a study of blood T cell repertoires in COVID-19. In the study overall: From T cells, B-cell-depleted T cells, or PBMCs came the material, which was cDNA or gDNA.

TCRdb keeps only in-frame clones here, not all; method: immunoSEQ multiplex PCR. The sample shows some 200,000 clones, 70% to 80% of them seen only once. The material sequenced was PBMCs or T cells enriched from blood (not recorded which). The V call is TRBV5-1, the J call TRBJ1-6, with a weak D call TRBD1 (5 bases). The receptor was isolated from a woman between 50 and 59 years old who had recovered from COVID-19. The CDR3 is CASSRTRVGSYNSPLHF. DNA of the CDR3: TGCGCCAGCAGCCGTACCAGGGTAGGCTCCTATAATTCACCCCTCCACTTT.